Detailed here is one TCR beta chain. The target of this receptor is not known. No base qualities exist here, and no much larger clone lies one base off it. Cut back by 1 base and 7 bases, the V and J ends lie 13 bases apart. Looking up the germline V gene (reference sequence) yields CDR1 LGHDT and CDR2 YNNKEL. The CDR3 sequence holds 14 residues, the cysteine and phenylalanine included. This entry keeps only the CDR3 DNA: 42 bases, framed from base 1. The entry originates in a study of T cell responses to AZD1222 COVID-19 vaccine (dated by TCRdb to 2020 to 2022). Looking at the study overall: AZD1222 recipients given second doses at about 4 weeks or at about 12 weeks were pooled, since spike-specific TCR depth and breadth were not found to differ between the two schedules. A total of roughly 240 trial participants underwent TCR sequencing, of whom 207 received two doses of AZD1222 and some 25 received two doses of the MenACWY control vaccine. Trial participants were enrolled by age into 18-55, 56-69 and 70-plus year subgroups, with 148, 28 and 57 TCR-sequenced participants respectively. What the research found in general, with its limitations: The 56-69-year group was small, and its depth increase did not reach significance, likely because of low power. Conclusions about previously exposed vaccinees were limited because only a handful of AZD1222 recipients were SARS-CoV-2 seropositive at baseline. After two AZD1222 doses, spike-specific TCR breadth and depth were significantly higher than at day 0 and than in MenACWY recipients. Because no samples from the day 14 peak response were available, repertoires could be characterized only after the peak T cell response. Most participants were white British and females outnumbered males, and the authors suggested that clonal diversity may have been underestimated. Nearly half of unique spike-specific TCRs reportedly recognized epitopes outside regions mutated in the B.1.351 and B.1.1.7 variants. The vaccine-associated CD4 TCRs covered the entire spike protein, and the dominant responses fell in regions 160-218 and 743-854.

Taken with the paper, the label for time point translates to: baseline before first vaccination. Vaccinee samples were obtained from the UK trials COV001 and COV002, which included a single-blind randomized controlled phase 2/3 trial of AZD1222 (ChAdOx1 nCoV-19) in healthy adults. Trial participant PBMC samples were collected at day 0 and day 28 after the second dose for TCRbeta chain sequencing. The CDR3 regions of human TCRbeta chains were analyzed by immunosequencing. As for the authors' bioinformatics: TCRs in the repertoires were matched against a reference library of SARS-CoV-2-specific TCRs that had been generated with the MIRA antigen-specificity platform. Breadth was defined as the fraction of unique TCRs that were SARS-CoV-2-associated, and depth was defined as the fraction of total T cells that were SARS-CoV-2-associated. Each spike-specific TCR was assigned to its reactive spike region and to a CD4 or CD8 class using the MIRA data. Log10-transformed breadth and depth values were compared by one-way ANOVA with Sidak's multiple comparisons tests. This is the immuneACCESS table as TCRdb keeps it, with only in-frame sequences that have V and J called. A part of the clones is gone; compared with another copy, unresolved V genes explain less than half, and the rest is unexplained. The DNA was the basis for D and trimming; V, J and clone size are from that table. Counted in this sample were 95,000 to 150,000 clones; around 89% of them appeared once. The leading ten clones occupy approximately 4.2% of the sample.

The sample here was peripheral blood, taken on day 0 of AZD1222 vaccination. The clonotype originates from an adult in good health. The V gene is TRBV3-1 (or the pseudogene TRBV3-2) and the J gene is TRBJ2-5, with the D gene not clear enough to name. The CDR3 loop reads CASSQGLVGRTQYF. The DNA reads as follows: TGTGCCAGCAGCCAAGGGCTAGTCGGTCGGACCCAGTACTTC.